These T cell receptor beta chains were read from a single sample in a study of T-cell reconstitution after alpha-beta-depleted transplantation in children. TCRdb analysed the PCR reads with MiXCR anew, one entry per CDR3 protein. Of nearly 350,000 distinct CDR3 sequences in the sample, 15% to 20% were seen once. Specimen: PBMCs, mostly from graft donor cells, collected 360 days after TCRalphabeta/CD19-depleted stem cell transplant. These receptors all come from a male patient aged 2-10 years who had a stem cell transplant for acute lymphoblastic leukemia, so the T cells may come from the graft donor. CDR3s include the opening cysteine and the closing phenylalanine or tryptophan. A D gene is named only where the DNA matches it firmly. Clone size is given for some rows only: seen once, a few or many times, or a class if the clone is expanded.

J gene | clone size | D gene | V gene | CDR3 protein | CDR3 DNA
TRBJ1-2 | many | TRBD1 | TRBV12-3/TRBV12-4 | CASSSTGTGGYTF | TGTGCCAGCAGCTCGACCGGGACAGGTGGCTACACCTTC
TRBJ1-4 | - | TRBD1 | TRBV10-3 | CATRPMDRGGEKLFF | TGTGCCACACGACCGATGGACAGGGGCGGAGAAAAACTGTTTTTT
TRBJ2-5 | many | - | TRBV6-5 | CASSYLTGSQETQYF | TGTGCCAGCAGTTACCTAACAGGGAGCCAAGAGACCCAGTACTTC
TRBJ2-1 | few | - | TRBV4-3 | CASSQVGGLADSYNEQFF | TGCGCCAGCAGCCAAGTGGGGGGGCTAGCGGACTCCTACAATGAGCAGTTCTTC
TRBJ2-3 | - | - | TRBV7-2 | CASSLYQGGTDTQYF | TGTGCCAGCAGCTTGTATCAGGGCGGAACAGATACGCAGTATTTT
TRBJ2-1 | few | - | TRBV7-9 | CASRTNDREQFF | TGTGCCAGCAGGACAAACGACAGGGAGCAGTTCTTC
TRBJ2-2 | few | TRBD2 | TRBV28 | CASSARTSPGTGELFF | TGTGCCAGCAGTGCACGGACTAGCCCAGGGACCGGGGAGCTGTTTTTT
TRBJ2-5 | - | - | TRBV5-1 | CASSLAQGSQETQYF | TGCGCCAGCAGCTTGGCCCAGGGGAGCCAAGAGACCCAGTACTTC
TRBJ2-3 | few | TRBD2 | TRBV12-3/TRBV12-4 | CASSFGSGPTDTQYF | TGTGCCAGCAGTTTTGGTAGCGGGCCCACAGATACGCAGTATTTT
TRBJ2-5 | few | - | TRBV25-1 | CASSADHQETQYF | TGTGCCAGCAGTGCGGACCACCAAGAGACCCAGTACTTC
TRBJ1-2 | few | - | TRBV7-2 | CASGLGHYYGYTF | TGTGCCAGCGGCTTGGGGCACTACTATGGCTACACCTTC
TRBJ2-7 | - | - | TRBV28 | CARAYEQYF | TGTGCCAGGGCGTACGAGCAGTACTTC
TRBJ2-1 | many | TRBD2 | TRBV5-6 | CASSLVSGQSSYNEQFF | TGTGCCAGCAGCTTGGTTAGCGGGCAGAGCTCCTACAATGAGCAGTTCTTC
TRBJ1-4 | - | TRBD1 | TRBV9 | CASSALDRGNEKLFF | TGTGCCAGCAGCGCCCTGGACAGGGGTAATGAAAAACTGTTTTTT
TRBJ2-7 | few | - | TRBV28 | CASSFQGLYEQYF | TGTGCCAGCAGTTTTCAGGGACTCTACGAGCAGTACTTC
TRBJ2-1 | - | - | TRBV18 | CASSPGVVSYNEQFF | TGTGCCAGCTCACCAGGAGTAGTCTCCTACAATGAGCAGTTCTTC
TRBJ2-5 | many | TRBD1 | TRBV5-4 | CASSLDRGQTQYF | TGTGCCAGCAGCTTGGATAGGGGGCAGACCCAGTACTTC
TRBJ2-7 | - | TRBD1 | TRBV3-1 | CASSPGTGGEGYEQYF | TGTGCCAGCAGCCCCGGGACAGGGGGCGAAGGCTACGAGCAGTACTTC
TRBJ2-7 | few | TRBD2 | TRBV6-4 | CASSDWAGLAGGYEQYF | TGTGCCAGCAGTGACTGGGCCGGACTAGCGGGAGGATACGAGCAGTACTTC
TRBJ2-4 | few | - | TRBV5-1 | CASSLVWGNIQYF | TGCGCCAGCAGCTTGGTATGGGGAAACATTCAGTACTTC
TRBJ2-5 | few | - | TRBV20-1 | CSAPVGGGLQETQYF | TGCAGTGCCCCAGTTGGGGGCGGGCTACAAGAGACCCAGTACTTC
TRBJ2-5 | - | - | TRBV10-3 | CAISEPSAVLAETQYF | TGTGCCATCAGTGAGCCGTCAGCGGTCTTAGCGGAGACCCAGTACTTC
TRBJ2-3 | - | - | TRBV7-6 | CASSSGVSTDTQYF | TGTGCCAGCAGCTCAGGGGTTAGCACAGATACGCAGTATTTT
TRBJ2-1 | - | TRBD2 | TRBV20-1 | CSATRLTSGKFASYNEQFF | TGCAGTGCCACCCGCTTGACTAGCGGGAAGTTCGCCTCCTACAATGAGCAGTTCTTC
TRBJ1-1 | - | TRBD1 | TRBV4-1 | CASRRTGGMEAFF | TGCGCCAGCAGGAGGACAGGGGGCATGGAAGCTTTCTTT
TRBJ2-7 | once | - | TRBV6-2/TRBV6-3 | CASSYSPRTWVYEQYF | TGTGCCAGCAGTTACTCGCCTAGAACTTGGGTCTACGAGCAGTACTTC
TRBJ2-7 | many | TRBD2 | TRBV5-1 | CASSLGGRASYEQYF | TGCGCCAGCAGCTTGGGCGGGAGGGCATCCTACGAGCAGTACTTC
TRBJ2-3 | many | - | TRBV5-8 | CASSLAQGGGDTQYF | TGTGCCAGCAGCTTGGCCCAGGGAGGAGGAGATACGCAGTATTTT
TRBJ2-3 | - | TRBD2 | TRBV11-2 | CASSRRLARGTDTQYF | TGTGCCAGCAGCCGGAGACTAGCCCGGGGCACAGATACGCAGTATTTT
TRBJ1-4 | few | - | TRBV4-1 | CASTDLTDNEKLFF | TGCGCCAGCACCGACTTGACAGACAATGAAAAACTGTTTTTT
TRBJ2-7 | - | - | TRBV28 | CASGARGLTYEQYF | TGTGCCAGTGGCGCTAGAGGACTTACCTACGAGCAGTACTTC
TRBJ2-1 | - | TRBD2 | TRBV29-1 | CSGRLAGDEQFF | TGCAGCGGCAGACTAGCGGGAGATGAGCAGTTCTTC
TRBJ2-1 | - | - | TRBV4-3 | CASSQMGPYNEQFF | TGCGCCAGCAGTCAAATGGGCCCGTACAATGAGCAGTTCTTC
TRBJ2-7 | - | - | TRBV11-1 | CASSLIFGVEWSGTSSYEQYF | TGTGCCAGCAGCTTGATCTTCGGAGTCGAGTGGTCCGGGACTTCATCCTACGAGCAGTACTTC
TRBJ1-1 | few | - | TRBV2 | CASRDLGASNTEAFF | TGTGCCAGCAGGGACCTGGGGGCTTCGAACACTGAAGCTTTCTTT
TRBJ1-6 | few | - | TRBV6-4 | CASSWGERNSPLHF | TGTGCCAGCAGTTGGGGCGAGAGGAATTCACCCCTCCACTTT
TRBJ2-1 | many | TRBD2 | TRBV4-3 | CASSQGLAGYNEQFF | TGTGCCAGCAGCCAGGGACTAGCGGGTTACAATGAGCAGTTCTTC
TRBJ2-7 | - | TRBD2 | TRBV20-1 | CSASAGGFDEQYF | TGCAGTGCTAGTGCGGGGGGGTTTGACGAGCAGTACTTC
TRBJ2-7 | many | TRBD1 | TRBV4-2 | CASSQGQGLYEQYF | TGTGCCAGCAGCCAAGGACAGGGGCTCTACGAGCAGTACTTC
TRBJ2-6 | - | - | TRBV20-1 | CSARDESSGANVLTF | TGCAGTGCTAGAGATGAAAGCTCTGGGGCCAACGTCCTGACTTTC
TRBJ2-4 | - | - | TRBV28 | CASKSGGKNIQYF | TGTGCCAGCAAGAGTGGCGGCAAAAACATTCAGTACTTC
TRBJ2-2 | few | TRBD2 | TRBV14 | CASSPRRRTSGSVLKEGNTGELFF | TGTGCCAGCAGCCCTAGGCGGCGGACTAGCGGGAGCGTATTGAAGGAGGGTAACACCGGGGAGCTGTTTTTT
TRBJ2-1 | - | - | TRBV29-1 | CSVEAPPGRGMNEQFF | TGCAGCGTTGAAGCTCCCCCTGGACGAGGGATGAATGAGCAGTTCTTC
TRBJ2-3 | few | - | TRBV20-1 | CSRASDTDTQYF | TGCAGTCGGGCTAGCGACACAGATACGCAGTATTTT
TRBJ1-1 | - | TRBD1 | TRBV5-6 | CASRDREYLNTEAFF | TGTGCCAGCAGGGACAGGGAGTACTTGAACACTGAAGCTTTCTTT
TRBJ2-1 | - | - | TRBV7-9 | CASSLANGGNEQFF | TGTGCCAGCAGCTTAGCCAATGGGGGAAATGAGCAGTTCTTC
TRBJ2-3 | - | TRBD1 | TRBV6-1 | CASSDSTGVDTQYF | TGTGCCAGCAGCGATTCCACAGGGGTAGATACGCAGTATTTT
TRBJ1-2 | - | - | TRBV29-1 | CSVEEDLYGYTF | TGCAGCGTTGAAGAGGATCTCTATGGCTACACCTTC
TRBJ2-2 | - | TRBD2 | TRBV12-3/TRBV12-4 | CASSLRAWGGSRELFF | TGTGCCAGCAGTTTACGGGCGTGGGGGGGAAGCCGGGAGCTGTTTTTT
TRBJ2-7 | - | TRBD2 | TRBV7-8 | CASSFQRDEPYEQYF | TGTGCCAGCAGCTTCCAGCGGGATGAACCCTACGAGCAGTACTTC
TRBJ2-4 | - | - | TRBV28 | CASSFVGRGNIQYF | TGTGCCAGCAGTTTTGTAGGCAGAGGTAACATTCAGTACTTC
TRBJ2-1 | few | - | TRBV4-2 | CASSHTLGNEQFF | TGTGCCAGCAGCCATACTCTAGGCAATGAGCAGTTCTTC
TRBJ2-5 | few | - | TRBV4-3 | CASSQEAPSTTQYF | TGCGCCAGCAGCCAAGAAGCACCTAGCACAACCCAGTACTTC
TRBJ1-4 | once | - | TRBV30 | CAWSVLGGSTNEKLFF | TGTGCCTGGAGTGTATTGGGGGGTTCGACTAATGAAAAACTGTTTTTT
TRBJ1-1 | many | - | TRBV7-2 | CASSPSSGRHVSEAFF | TGTGCCAGCAGCCCGAGTTCAGGGAGGCATGTTTCTGAAGCTTTCTTT
TRBJ2-7 | many | - | TRBV28 | CASSGGPDSEQYF | TGTGCCAGCAGTGGGGGGCCCGACTCCGAGCAGTACTTC
TRBJ2-7 | - | - | TRBV10-3 | CAIRGISYEQYF | TGTGCCATCCGCGGGATCTCCTACGAGCAGTACTTC
TRBJ2-7 | - | - | TRBV5-6 | CASSLVANYEQYF | TGTGCCAGCAGCTTGGTAGCAAACTACGAGCAGTACTTC
TRBJ2-1 | few | - | TRBV11-2 | CASSPRAPERNEQFF | TGTGCCAGCAGCCCTAGGGCCCCCGAGCGGAATGAGCAGTTCTTC
TRBJ2-7 | - | - | TRBV20-1 | CSAAQPYEQYF | TGCAGTGCAGCACAGCCATACGAGCAGTACTTC